This entry lists 6 T cell receptor beta chains sequenced from one sample in a study of neurological immune-mediated disorders. TCRdb redid the calling of the 5' RACE reads with MiXCR, one entry per CDR3 protein. The sample yields tens of thousands of distinct CDR3 sequences, about 10% seen once. As to time point: longitudinal time-point 1 (baseline). The sequencing sample was made of PBMCs. These TCRs come from a man aged 25 to 45 in good health.

This clonotype was picked up many times. The rearrangement uses TRBV27 and TRBJ1-1, with 8 bases identical to TRBD1. The junction had 7 bases not matched to a gene; V was cut back by 7 bases and J by 0 bases. The CDR3 runs to 15 residues. CDR1 MNHEY and CDR2 SMNVEV come from the germline V gene (reference sequence). The CDR3 loop is CASIQQGAMNTEAFF. CDR3 bases: TGTGCCAGCATCCAGCAGGGGGCCATGAACACTGAAGCTTTCTTT.

This clonotype occurred many times. The V call is TRBV15, the J call TRBJ2-5; either TRBD1 or TRBD2 may supply D (5 bases each). Deletions cut 5 bases from V and 2 bases from J, with 12 bases between. Germline-derived CDR1 and CDR2 are LNHNV and YYDKDF (reference sequence). The CDR3 length is 14 residues. The CDR3 DNA sequence: TGTGCCACCAGCGTCGGGACGGCACAAGAGACCCAGTACTTC. Residues: CATSVGTAQETQYF.

This clonotype was counted ten times or more. The chain uses TRBV4-1 and TRBJ2-7; 9 bases align to TRBD1. V was clipped by 4 bases and J by 5 bases; unmatched bases: 6. CDR3 length: 14 amino acids. In germline, CDR1 is MGHRA, CDR2 YSYEKL. The CDR3 DNA reads TGCGCCAGCAGCCCCGGACAGGGGTTCAACGAGCAGTACTTC. This gives the protein CASSPGQGFNEQYF.

This clonotype was counted between two and nine times. This rearrangement joins TRBV6-1 to TRBJ2-5, with TRBD2 matching 9 bases. The CDR3 sequence is 14 residues long. Germline lookup yields CDR1 MNHNS and CDR2 SASEGT. The V segment lost 7 bases and the J segment 3 bases; nucleotides outside the gene matches: 6. This chain's CDR3 is CASTPVAGEETQYF. The DNA of the CDR3 is TGTGCCAGCACCCCGGTAGCGGGAGAAGAGACCCAGTACTTC.

This clonotype was picked up many times. This chain connects TRBV5-1 to TRBJ2-2; 8 nucleotides line up with TRBD1. This CDR3 spans 17 amino acids. CDR1 and CDR2 (germline): SGHRS, YFSETQ. V trimming: 0 bases; J trimming: 1 base; junction bases outside the gene matches: 5. In DNA, the CDR3 is TGCGCCAGCAGCTTGGGGCAGGGGGCGATGAACACCGGGGAGCTGTTTTTT. This codes for CASSLGQGAMNTGELFF.

This clonotype came up many times. The CDR3, as DNA: TGTGCCATCCGCGGTGGTCAGGGCGCTAACCCTGAAGCTTTCTTT. Protein product: CAIRGGQGANPEAFF. The chain recombines TRBV10-3 with TRBJ1-1; possibly TRBD1 for D (5 bases). The CDR3 loop spans 15 amino acids. Deletions cut 8 bases from V and 6 bases from J, with 22 bases between. The germline CDR1 and CDR2 sequences are ENHRY and SYGVKD.